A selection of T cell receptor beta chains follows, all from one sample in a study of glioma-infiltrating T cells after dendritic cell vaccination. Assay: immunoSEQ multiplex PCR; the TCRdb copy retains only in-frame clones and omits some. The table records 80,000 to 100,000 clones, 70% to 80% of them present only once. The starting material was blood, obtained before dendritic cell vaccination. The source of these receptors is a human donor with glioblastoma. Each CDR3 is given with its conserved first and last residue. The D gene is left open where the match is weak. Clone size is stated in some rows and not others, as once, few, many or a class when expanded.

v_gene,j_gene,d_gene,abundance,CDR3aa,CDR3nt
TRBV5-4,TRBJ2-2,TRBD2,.,CASSLFGGGNTGELFF,TGTGCCAGCAGCCTTTTTGGGGGGGGGAACACCGGGGAGCTGTTTTTT
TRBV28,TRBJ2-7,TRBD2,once,CASSPQLAGNSYEQYF,TGTGCCAGCAGTCCACAGCTAGCGGGTAACTCCTACGAGCAGTACTTC
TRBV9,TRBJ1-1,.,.,CASMRGQASGDTEAFF,TGTGCCAGCATGCGAGGGCAGGCGTCTGGGGACACTGAAGCTTTCTTT
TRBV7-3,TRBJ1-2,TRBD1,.,CASSFTGGRGYTF,TGTGCCAGCAGCTTCACAGGGGGCCGCGGCTACACCTTC
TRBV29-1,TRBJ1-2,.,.,CSVRGSGGYTF,TGCAGCGTCAGGGGTTCCGGAGGCTACACCTTC
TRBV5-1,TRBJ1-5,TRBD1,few,CASSPTGNNQPQHF,TGCGCCAGCAGCCCGACAGGGAACAATCAGCCCCAGCATTTT
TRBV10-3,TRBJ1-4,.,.,CAISVSPVGATNEKLFF,TGTGCCATCAGTGTTAGTCCCGTCGGGGCAACTAATGAAAAACTGTTTTTT
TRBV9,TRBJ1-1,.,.,CASSVDPPGTMNTEAFF,TGTGCCAGCAGCGTAGACCCCCCAGGAACCATGAACACTGAAGCTTTCTTT
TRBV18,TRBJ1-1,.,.,CASSPRENTEAFF,TGTGCCAGCTCACCGCGTGAGAACACTGAAGCTTTCTTT
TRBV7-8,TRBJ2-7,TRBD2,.,CASKRGGLLEEQYF,TGTGCCAGCAAGCGGGGGGGCCTTTTAGAAGAGCAGTACTTC
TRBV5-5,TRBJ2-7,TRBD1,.,CASSPGTASSYEQYF,TGTGCCAGCAGCCCCGGGACAGCCAGCTCCTACGAGCAGTACTTC
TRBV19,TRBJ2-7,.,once,CASSISPLRSYEQYF,TGTGCCAGTAGTATCTCCCCTCTTCGTTCCTACGAGCAGTACTTC
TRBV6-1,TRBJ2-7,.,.,CASQGRRAYEQYF,TGTGCCAGCCAGGGACGGAGGGCCTACGAGCAGTACTTC
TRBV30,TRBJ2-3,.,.,CAWSVLSTDTQYF,TGTGCCTGGAGTGTACTTAGCACAGATACGCAGTATTTT
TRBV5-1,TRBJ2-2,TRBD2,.,CASSGGLAGGPDTGELFF,TGCGCCAGCAGCGGGGGACTAGCGGGGGGGCCGGACACCGGGGAGCTGTTTTTT
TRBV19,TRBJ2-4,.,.,CASSPTPRENIQYF,TGTGCCAGTAGCCCGACTCCTCGGGAGAACATTCAGTACTTC
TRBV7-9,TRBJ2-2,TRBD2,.,CASSLATSGAGELFF,TGTGCCAGCAGCTTAGCGACTAGCGGCGCCGGGGAGCTGTTTTTT
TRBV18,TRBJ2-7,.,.,CASSPRTSLGEQYF,TGTGCCAGCTCACCTAGAACCTCACTCGGCGAGCAGTACTTC
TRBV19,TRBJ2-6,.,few,CASSGGSSGANVLTF,TGTGCCAGTAGTGGAGGGTCCTCTGGGGCCAACGTCCTGACTTTC
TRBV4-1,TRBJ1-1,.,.,CASSQGPGASEAFF,TGCGCCAGCAGCCAAGGGCCAGGGGCTTCTGAAGCTTTCTTT
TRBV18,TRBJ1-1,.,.,CASSPTGGRVTEAFF,TGTGCCAGCTCACCAACGGGGGGGCGAGTCACTGAAGCTTTCTTT
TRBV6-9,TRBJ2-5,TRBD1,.,CASGTHRGETQYF,TGTGCCAGCGGCACCCACAGGGGTGAGACCCAGTACTTC
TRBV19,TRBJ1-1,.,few,CASSIGGNTEAFF,TGTGCCAGTAGTATCGGAGGGAACACTGAAGCTTTCTTT